This TCR beta chain was identified during a study of T cell repertoires in cytomegalovirus infection. Study overall: HLA-C-restricted CMV epitopes, recently identified, and well-studied HLA-B-restricted ones were used by the study. CMV infection plus the matching HLA type was flagged by public TCR beta signatures.

Study results and caveats: In two of eight donors, the top clonotype was HLA-C-restricted CMV-specific.

TCRdb reprocessed the reads with MiXCR, giving one entry per CDR3 protein. The sample records hundreds of thousands of distinct CDR3 sequences, around 32% being singletons. Regarding this clonotype: The antigen remains unidentified.

Germline CDR1 reads MNHNY; CDR2 reads SVGAGI (reference sequence). The CDR3 is made up of 13 amino acids. J was trimmed by 2 bases and V by 10 bases; bases with no gene match: 8. The chain uses TRBV6-6 and TRBJ2-7; TRBD1 matches 7 bases. This sequence was found in a human donor in good health (CMV status not recorded). Some clones in this sample may be carry-over from other donors' samples. Sequenced material: cultured PBMCs, taken from culture after CMV antigen stimulation. The CDR3 nucleotides are TGTGCCACGGGATTAACAGGGGCCTACGAGCAGTACTTC. Translated: CATGLTGAYEQYF.